This T cell receptor beta chain comes out of a study of blood T cell repertoires in COVID-19. Whole-study context: The United States, Italy and Spain supplied acute and convalescent COVID-19 samples.

V was shortened by 8 bases and J by 4 bases, with 17 bases between the two germline ends. This CDR3 is 14 amino acids long. The germline gives CDR1 SNHLY, CDR2 FYNNEI. Method: immunoSEQ multiplex PCR; TCRdb's copy keeps in-frame clones and lacks some. Among under 200,000 clones listed, about 88% were seen once. The sequencing sample was made of peripheral blood. The J gene is TRBJ1-1, the V gene TRBV2, with a possible D match to TRBD1 (5 bases). The sequence was obtained from a man aged 35 to 55 with active or convalescent COVID-19. The CDR3 region has the DNA TGTGCCAGCTTAACGATGGGGAGGGGCACTGAAGCTTTCTTT. Protein sequence: CASLTMGRGTEAFF.